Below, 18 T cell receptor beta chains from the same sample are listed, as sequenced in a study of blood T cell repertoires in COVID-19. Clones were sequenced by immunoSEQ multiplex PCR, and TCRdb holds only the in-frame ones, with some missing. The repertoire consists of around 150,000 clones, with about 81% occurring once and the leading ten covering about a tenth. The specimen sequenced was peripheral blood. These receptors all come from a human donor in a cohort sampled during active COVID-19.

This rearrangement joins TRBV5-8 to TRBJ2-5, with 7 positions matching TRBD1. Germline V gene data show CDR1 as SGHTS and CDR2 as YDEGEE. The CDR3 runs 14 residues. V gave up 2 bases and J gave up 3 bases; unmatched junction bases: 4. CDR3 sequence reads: CASSFRDRKETQYF. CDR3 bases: TGTGCCAGCAGCTTCCGGGACAGAAAAGAGACCCAGTACTTC.

CDR3 DNA: TGTGCCATCAGTGAGTTCAACGGACTAGCGGCAAATGAGCAGTTCTTC. Its translation is CAISEFNGLAANEQFF. The V gene is TRBV10-3, the J gene TRBJ2-1; 10 bases line up with TRBD2. The CDR3 is 16 residues long. Per the germline V gene, CDR1 is ENHRY and CDR2 is SYGVKD. Unmatched junction bases numbered 7, after V lost 1 base and J lost 7 bases.

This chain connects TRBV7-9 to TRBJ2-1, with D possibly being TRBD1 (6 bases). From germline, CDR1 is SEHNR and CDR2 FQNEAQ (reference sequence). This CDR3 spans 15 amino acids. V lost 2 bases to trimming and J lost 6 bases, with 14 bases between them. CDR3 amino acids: CASSLRGHSINEQFF. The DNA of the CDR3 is TGTGCCAGCAGCTTAAGGGGACACAGTATCAATGAGCAGTTCTTC.

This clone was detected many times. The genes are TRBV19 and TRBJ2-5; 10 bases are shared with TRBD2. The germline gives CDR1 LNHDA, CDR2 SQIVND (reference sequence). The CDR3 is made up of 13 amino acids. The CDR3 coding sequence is TGTGGGGCTAGCGGGAGTCTCGGTGAGACCCAGTACTTC. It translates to CGASGSLGETQYF. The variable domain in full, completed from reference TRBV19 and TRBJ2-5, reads DGGITQSPKYLFRKEGQNVTLSCEQNLNHDAMYWYRQDPGQGLRLIYYSQIVNDFQKGDIAEGYSVSREKKESFPLTVTSAQKNPTAFYLCGASGSLGETQYFGPGTRLLVL.

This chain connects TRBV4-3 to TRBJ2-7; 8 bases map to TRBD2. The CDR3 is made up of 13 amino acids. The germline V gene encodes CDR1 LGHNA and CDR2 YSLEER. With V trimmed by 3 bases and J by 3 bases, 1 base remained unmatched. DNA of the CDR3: TGCGCCAGCAGCCAGAGCGGGAGCTACGAGCAGTACTTC. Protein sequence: CASSQSGSYEQYF.

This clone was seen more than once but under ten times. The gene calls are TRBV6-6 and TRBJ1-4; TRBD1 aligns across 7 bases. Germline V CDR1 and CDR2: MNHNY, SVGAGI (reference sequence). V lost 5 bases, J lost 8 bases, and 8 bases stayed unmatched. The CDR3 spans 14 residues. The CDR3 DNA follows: TGTGCCAGCAGTCCCCGGGACAGTAGAGAAAAACTGTTTTTT. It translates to CASSPRDSREKLFF.

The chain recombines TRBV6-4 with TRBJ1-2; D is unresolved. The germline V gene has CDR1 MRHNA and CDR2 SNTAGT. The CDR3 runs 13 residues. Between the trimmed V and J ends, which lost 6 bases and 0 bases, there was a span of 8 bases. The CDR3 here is CASRDRANYGYTF. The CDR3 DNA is TGTGCCAGCAGGGACCGAGCTAACTATGGCTACACCTTC.

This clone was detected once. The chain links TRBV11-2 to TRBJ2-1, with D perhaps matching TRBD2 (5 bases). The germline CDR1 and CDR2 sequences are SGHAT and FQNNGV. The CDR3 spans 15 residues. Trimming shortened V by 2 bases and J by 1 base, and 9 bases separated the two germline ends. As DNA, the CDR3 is TGTGCCAGCAGCTTACAGCGGACTTCCTACAATGAGCAGTTCTTC. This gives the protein CASSLQRTSYNEQFF.

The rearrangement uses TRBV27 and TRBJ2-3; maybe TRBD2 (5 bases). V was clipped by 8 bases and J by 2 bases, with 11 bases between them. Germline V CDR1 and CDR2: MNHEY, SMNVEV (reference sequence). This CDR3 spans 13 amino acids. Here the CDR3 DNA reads TGTGCCAGCTCGGACTCTAACACAGATACGCAGTATTTT. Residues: CASSDSNTDTQYF.

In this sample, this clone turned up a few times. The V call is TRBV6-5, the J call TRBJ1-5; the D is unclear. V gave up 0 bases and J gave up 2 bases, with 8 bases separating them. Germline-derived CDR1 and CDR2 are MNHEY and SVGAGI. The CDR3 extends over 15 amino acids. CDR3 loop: CASSYSSGRNQPQHF. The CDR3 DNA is TGTGCCAGCAGTTACTCGAGCGGACGCAATCAGCCCCAGCATTTT.

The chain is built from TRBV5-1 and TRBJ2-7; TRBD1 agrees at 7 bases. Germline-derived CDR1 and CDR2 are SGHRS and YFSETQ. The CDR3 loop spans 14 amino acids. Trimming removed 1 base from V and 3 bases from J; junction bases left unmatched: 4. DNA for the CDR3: TGCGCCAGCAGCTTGTTCGGACAGGACTACGAGCAGTACTTC. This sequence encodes CASSLFGQDYEQYF.

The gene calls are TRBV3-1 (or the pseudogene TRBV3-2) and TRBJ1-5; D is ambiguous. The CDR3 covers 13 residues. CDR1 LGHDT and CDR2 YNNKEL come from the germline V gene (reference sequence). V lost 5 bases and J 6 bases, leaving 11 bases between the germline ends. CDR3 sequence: CASSAGDGQPQHF. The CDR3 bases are TGTGCCAGCAGCGCCGGGGATGGTCAGCCCCAGCATTTT.

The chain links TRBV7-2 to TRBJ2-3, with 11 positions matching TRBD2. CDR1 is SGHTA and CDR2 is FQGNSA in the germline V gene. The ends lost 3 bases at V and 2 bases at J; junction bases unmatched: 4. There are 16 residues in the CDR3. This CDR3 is CASSFDSGRATDTQYF. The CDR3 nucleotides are TGTGCCAGCAGCTTCGATAGCGGGAGGGCCACAGATACGCAGTATTTT. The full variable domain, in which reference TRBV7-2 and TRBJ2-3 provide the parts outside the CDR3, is GAGVSQSPSNKVTEKGKDVELRCDPISGHTALYWYRQSLGQGLEFLIYFQGNSAPDKSGLPSDRFSAERTGGSVSTLTIQRTQQEDSAVYLCASSFDSGRATDTQYFGPGTRLTVL.

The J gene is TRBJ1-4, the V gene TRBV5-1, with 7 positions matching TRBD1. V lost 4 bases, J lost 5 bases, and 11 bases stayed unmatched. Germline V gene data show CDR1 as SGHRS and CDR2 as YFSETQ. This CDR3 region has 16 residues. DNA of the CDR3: TGCGCCAGCAGCCCCAGGGTCGCAGGGGGAAATGAAAAACTGTTTTTT. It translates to CASSPRVAGGNEKLFF.

DNA for the CDR3: TGTGCCAGCAGTTTACTTTCGGGGAGGGGGCAGTACTTC. Amino acids: CASSLLSGRGQYF. This rearrangement joins TRBV28 to TRBJ2-7, with TRBD2 matching over 7 bases. Germline CDR1 is MDHEN and CDR2 is SYDVKM. V shed 2 bases, J shed 9 bases, and the junction held 7 bases outside the gene matches. CDR3 length equals 13 residues.

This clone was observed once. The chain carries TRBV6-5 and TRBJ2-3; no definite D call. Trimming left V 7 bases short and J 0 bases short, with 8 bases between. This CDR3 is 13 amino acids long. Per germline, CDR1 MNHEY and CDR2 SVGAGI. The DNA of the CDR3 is TGTGCCAGCACCTCGACTAGCACAGATACGCAGTATTTT. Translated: CASTSTSTDTQYF.

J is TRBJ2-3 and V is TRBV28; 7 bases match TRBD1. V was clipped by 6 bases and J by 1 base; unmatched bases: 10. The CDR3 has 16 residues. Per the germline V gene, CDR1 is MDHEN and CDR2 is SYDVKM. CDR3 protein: CASSPDRAPGTDTQYF. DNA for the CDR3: TGTGCCAGCAGCCCCGACAGGGCCCCTGGCACAGATACGCAGTATTTT.

CDR3 DNA: TGTGCCAGCAGCAGAACGGGACACCAGAGGGGCGAGCAGTACTTC. The encoded protein is CASSRTGHQRGEQYF. The chain couples TRBV5-7 to TRBJ2-7, with D possibly TRBD1 on 6 matching bases. TRBV5-7 is noted as an ORF with a role that remains uncertain. Trimming cost V 4 bases and J 6 bases, with 20 bases left between them. This CDR3 has 15 residues.